The 4 T cell receptor beta chains given below trace back to one sample, sequenced in a study of blood T cell repertoires in COVID-19. Sequenced by immunoSEQ multiplex PCR; TCRdb stores in-frame clones only, minus some. This sample yields 55,000 to 75,000 clones, of which 70% to 90% are seen a single time; around 7.4% belongs to the top ten. The sequencing input was peripheral blood. Source of these receptors: a human donor with active COVID-19. The donor label of this sample is uncertain.

The rearrangement joins TRBV3-1 (or the pseudogene TRBV3-2) to TRBJ1-1; D may be TRBD1 (5 bases). Germline V gives CDR1 LGHDT, CDR2 YNNKEL (reference sequence). V dropped 5 bases and J dropped 7 bases, with 8 bases sitting between them. This CDR3 spans 11 amino acids. CDR3: CASSWGGEAFF. The CDR3 DNA follows: TGTGCCAGCAGCTGGGGGGGTGAAGCTTTCTTT.

This chain connects TRBV7-2 to TRBJ2-3; 8 bases match TRBD1. Trimming removed 4 bases from V and 5 bases from J; junction bases left unmatched: 5. CDR1 and CDR2 (germline): SGHTA, FQGNSA. This CDR3 comprises 14 residues. The CDR3 DNA reads TGTGCCAGCAGCTCCAGGGGGCGGGAAGATACGCAGTATTTT. Amino acid sequence: CASSSRGREDTQYF. Based on the CDR3 plus reference TRBV7-2 and TRBJ2-3, the full variable domain is GAGVSQSPSNKVTEKGKDVELRCDPISGHTALYWYRQSLGQGLEFLIYFQGNSAPDKSGLPSDRFSAERTGGSVSTLTIQRTQQEDSAVYLCASSSRGREDTQYFGPGTRLTVL.

The V call is TRBV7-3, the J call TRBJ1-1; the D gene is possibly TRBD1 (5 bases). The CDR3 has 15 amino acids. V shed 2 bases and J shed 1 base, with 11 bases lying between them. The germline V gene has CDR1 SGHTA and CDR2 FQGTGA. CDR3: CASSLDRLSNTEAFF. The CDR3 DNA follows: TGTGCCAGCAGCTTAGACAGACTCTCGAACACTGAAGCTTTCTTT.

In DNA form, the CDR3 reads TGTGCCAGCAGCTCGGGTCCTGGCCGAGGCACAGATACGCAGTATTTT. This gives the protein CASSSGPGRGTDTQYF. The J gene is TRBJ2-3, the V gene TRBV7-3; D uncertain. CDR1 SGHTA and CDR2 FQGTGA come from the germline V gene. Trimming pared 4 bases from V and 1 base from J, leaving 15 bases between. The CDR3 consists of 16 residues.